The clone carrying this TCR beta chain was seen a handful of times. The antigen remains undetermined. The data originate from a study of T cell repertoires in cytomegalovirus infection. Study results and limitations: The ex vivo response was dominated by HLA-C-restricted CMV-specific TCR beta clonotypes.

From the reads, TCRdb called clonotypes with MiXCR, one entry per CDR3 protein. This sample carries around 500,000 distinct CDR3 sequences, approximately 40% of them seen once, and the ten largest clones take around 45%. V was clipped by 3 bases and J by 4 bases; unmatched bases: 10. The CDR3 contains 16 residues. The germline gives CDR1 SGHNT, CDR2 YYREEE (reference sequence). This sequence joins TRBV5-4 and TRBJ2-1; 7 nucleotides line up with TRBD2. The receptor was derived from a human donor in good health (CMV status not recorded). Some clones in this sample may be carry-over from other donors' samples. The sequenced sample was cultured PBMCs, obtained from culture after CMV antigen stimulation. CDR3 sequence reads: CASSWGGIADYNEQFF. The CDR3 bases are TGTGCCAGCAGCTGGGGAGGGATAGCGGATTACAATGAGCAGTTCTTC.